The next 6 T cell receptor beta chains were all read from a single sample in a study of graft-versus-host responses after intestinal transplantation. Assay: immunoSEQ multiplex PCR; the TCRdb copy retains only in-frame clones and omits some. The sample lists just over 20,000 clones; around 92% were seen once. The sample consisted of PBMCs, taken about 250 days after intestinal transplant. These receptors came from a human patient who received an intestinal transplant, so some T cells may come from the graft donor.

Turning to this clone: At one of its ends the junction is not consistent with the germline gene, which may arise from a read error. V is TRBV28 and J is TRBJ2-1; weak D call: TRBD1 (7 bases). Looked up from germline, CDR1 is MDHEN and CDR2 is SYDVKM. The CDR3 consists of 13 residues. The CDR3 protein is CACRGASYNEQFF. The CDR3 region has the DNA TGTGCCTGCAGGGGGGCGTCCTACAATGAGCAGTTCTTC.

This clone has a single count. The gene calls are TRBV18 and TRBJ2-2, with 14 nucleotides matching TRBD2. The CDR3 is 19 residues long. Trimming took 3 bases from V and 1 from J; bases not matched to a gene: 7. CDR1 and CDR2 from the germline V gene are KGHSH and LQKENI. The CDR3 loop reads CASSPFGTSGGKNTGELFF. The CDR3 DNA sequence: TGTGCCAGCTCACCTTTTGGGACTAGCGGGGGAAAGAACACCGGGGAGCTGTTTTTT. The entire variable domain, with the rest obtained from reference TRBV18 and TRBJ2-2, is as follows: NAGVMQNPRHLVRRRGQEARLRCSPMKGHSHVYWYRQLPEEGLKFMVYLQKENIIDESGMPKERFSAEFPKEGPSILRIQQVVRGDSAAYFCASSPFGTSGGKNTGELFFGEGSRLTVL.

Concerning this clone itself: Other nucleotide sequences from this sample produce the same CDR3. CDR3 loop: CASSQGQGTLYEQYF. The CDR3 DNA follows: TGTGCCAGCAGTCAAGGACAGGGAACCCTCTACGAGCAGTACTTC. The V gene is TRBV7-9, the J gene TRBJ2-7; 8 bases are a match to TRBD1. After removal of 6 bases from V and 3 bases from J, the junction contained 10 bases not matched to a gene. The germline CDR1 and CDR2 sequences are SEHNR and FQNEAQ (reference sequence). This CDR3 has 15 amino acids. The whole variable domain, filled in from reference TRBV7-9 and TRBJ2-7, reads DTGVSQNPRHKITKRGQNVTFRCDPISEHNRLYWYRQTLGQGPEFLTYFQNEAQLEKSRLLSDRFSAERPKGSFSTLEIQRTEQGDSAMYLCASSQGQGTLYEQYFGPGTRLTVT.

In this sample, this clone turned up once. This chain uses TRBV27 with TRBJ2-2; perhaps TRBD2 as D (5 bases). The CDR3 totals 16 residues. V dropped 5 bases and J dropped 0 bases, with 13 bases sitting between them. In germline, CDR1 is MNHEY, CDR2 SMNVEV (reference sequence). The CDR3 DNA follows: TGTGCCAGCAGTGAACCCGGGATTTCGAACACCGGGGAGCTGTTTTTT. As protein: CASSEPGISNTGELFF.

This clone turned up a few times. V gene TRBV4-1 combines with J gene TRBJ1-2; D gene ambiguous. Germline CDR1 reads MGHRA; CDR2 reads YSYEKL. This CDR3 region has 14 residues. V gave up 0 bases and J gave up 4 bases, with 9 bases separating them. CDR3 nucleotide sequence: TGCGCCAGCAGCCAAGATATTGCCATCTATGGCTACACCTTC. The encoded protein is CASSQDIAIYGYTF.

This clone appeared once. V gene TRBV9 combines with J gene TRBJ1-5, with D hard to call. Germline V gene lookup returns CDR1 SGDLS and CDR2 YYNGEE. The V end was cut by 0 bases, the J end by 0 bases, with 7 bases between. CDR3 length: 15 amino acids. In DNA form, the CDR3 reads TGTGCCAGCAGCGTAGGGGCAGATAGCAATCAGCCCCAGCATTTT. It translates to CASSVGADSNQPQHF. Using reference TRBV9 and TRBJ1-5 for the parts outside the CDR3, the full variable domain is DSGVTQTPKHLITATGQRVTLRCSPRSGDLSVYWYQQSLDQGLQFLIQYYNGEERAKGNILERFSAQQFPDLHSELNLSSLELGDSALYFCASSVGADSNQPQHFGDGTRLSIL.